This T cell receptor beta chain is from a study of blood T cells in healthy people across ages. A J-beta primer mix and a sample-barcoded 5' primer were used in a second PCR of about 7 to 12 cycles. One entry per CDR3 protein results from TCRdb running MiXCR on the 5' RACE reads. This table holds some 930,000 distinct CDR3 sequences, about 27% found once. The study, taken as a whole, reports: Estimates of diversity drawn from one million T cells were considered underestimates.

For this clonotype: Antigen unknown.

CDR3 length equals 16 residues. Trimming cost V 2 bases and J 4 bases; bases outside gene matches: 5. Germline loops: CDR1 LGHNA, CDR2 YSLEER. The sample was also reused in another study, on T cells of mothers and their children.

The sequencing sample was made of blood. The clonotype was recovered from a woman in her forties in good health. The chain has TRBV4-3 and TRBJ2-3, with 11 bases lining up with TRBD2. The CDR3 sequence is CASSQISGGASDTQYF. CDR3 nucleotide sequence: TGCGCCAGCAGCCAAATTAGCGGGGGGGCCTCAGATACGCAGTATTTT.